Described below is a single TCR beta chain sequence and its context. Its target is unknown. This specimen belongs to a study of persistence of HIV-infected CD4 T cells. Whole-study findings and limits: Antigen-responding cells were enriched for degenerate expanded CDR3beta sequences.

Cells were stimulated nonspecifically with anti-CD3/anti-CD28 magnetic beads. Responding CD4+ T cells were sorted by upregulation of both CD40 ligand and CD69. This was the immunoSEQ version 4 assay in survey mode. Data came from immunoSEQ multiplex PCR; TCRdb stores just in-frame clones and leaves some out. The sample contains roughly 41,000 clones, 87% of which appear only once. CDR1 and CDR2 from the germline V gene are SGHTA and FQGTGA. V was trimmed by 1 base and J by 4 bases, leaving 10 bases between them. The CDR3 spans 14 residues. The clonotype comes from an adult man with HIV who was CMV-seropositive. Sequenced material: CD4+ T cells sorted from PBMCs after approximately 20-hour stimulation, taken from a patient who received antiretroviral therapy. V usage is TRBV7-3 and J usage is TRBJ1-1; D call uncertain. CDR3 loop: CASSLIFGSTEAFF. CDR3 in DNA: TGTGCCAGCAGCTTAATTTTTGGTTCCACTGAAGCTTTCTTT.